One TCR beta chain is described in this entry. V was pared by 6 bases and J by 0 bases, with 11 bases between. CDR3 length: 14 amino acids. From germline, CDR1 is MNHNY and CDR2 SVGAGI (reference sequence). Only in-frame clones appear in the TCRdb table, and some are missing; sequencing was by immunoSEQ multiplex PCR. The repertoire holds about 20,000 clones, with about nine tenths as singletons. This entry comes from a study of T cell changes during pregnancy in multiple sclerosis. The specimen was CD8+ T cells from peripheral blood mononuclear cells, collected in the third trimester of pregnancy. The TCR comes from a female donor in good health, enrolled as a control in a pregnancy study. The J gene is TRBJ1-2, the V gene TRBV6-6, with D possibly being TRBD1 (6 bases). CDR3 residues: CASRHRVANYGYTF. CDR3 DNA sequence: TGTGCCAGCAGACACAGGGTGGCTAACTATGGCTACACCTTC.